This TCR beta chain appears in the sequencing data of a study of blood T cell repertoires in COVID-19. The CDR3 is 18 residues long. Trimming removed 0 bases from V and 1 base from J, with 15 bases in between. Germline-derived CDR1 and CDR2 are LGHNA and YSLEER. Assay used: immunoSEQ multiplex PCR; TCRdb lists only in-frame clones, some missing. The sample has about 260,000 clones, about nine tenths seen once. The TCR originated in a woman between 35 and 50 years old who had recovered from COVID-19. The material sequenced was peripheral blood. The rearrangement joins TRBV4-3 to TRBJ2-2; a weak D match, TRBD2 (5 bases). In DNA form, the CDR3 reads TGCGCCAGCAGCCAAGAAGCGGTGGCGCCACTGAACACCGGGGAGCTGTTTTTT. It is translated as CASSQEAVAPLNTGELFF.